These 20 T cell receptor beta chains were all obtained from the same sample, sequenced in a study of T cell changes during pregnancy in multiple sclerosis. Some clones are missing from TCRdb's copy, which holds only in-frame ones; the method was immunoSEQ multiplex PCR. This table holds 35,000 to 45,000 clones, more than 70% found once. This specimen consisted of CD8+ T cells from peripheral blood mononuclear cells, obtained in the first trimester of pregnancy. All receptors come from a female donor with multiple sclerosis, enrolled in a pregnancy study.

This clone was found a few times. V and J are TRBV2 and TRBJ2-1; the match to TRBD2 covers 8 bases. Germline loops: CDR1 SNHLY, CDR2 FYNNEI. This CDR3 has 16 residues. V lost 3 bases, J lost 4 bases, and 8 bases stayed unmatched. The CDR3 DNA is TGTGCCAGCAGTGACCCCGCGGGGGGCAGTTACAATGAGCAGTTCTTC. Amino acid sequence: CASSDPAGGSYNEQFF.

The chain's CDR3 is CASKLGSEAFF. Written as DNA, the CDR3 is TGCGCCAGCAAATTGGGCTCTGAAGCTTTCTTT. V and J are TRBV5-1 and TRBJ1-1, with D unclear. Trimming took off 6 bases at V and 6 bases at J, with 9 bases between the two ends. This CDR3 has 11 residues. Germline V gene lookup returns CDR1 SGHRS and CDR2 YFSETQ.

The genes are TRBV13 and TRBJ2-5; weak D call: TRBD2 (6 bases). The CDR3 covers 15 residues. Trimming removed 5 bases from V and 4 bases from J, with 17 bases in between. CDR1 PRHDT and CDR2 FYEKMQ come from the germline V gene (reference sequence). The CDR3 region is CASSPQSGGAETQYF. Written as DNA, the CDR3 is TGTGCCAGCAGCCCCCAGAGTGGCGGGGCAGAGACCCAGTACTTC. Full variable domain (missing parts from reference TRBV13 and TRBJ2-5): AAGVIQSPRHLIKEKRETATLKCYPIPRHDTVYWYQQGPGQDPQFLISFYEKMQSDKGSIPDRFSAQQFSDYHSELNMSSLELGDSALYFCASSPQSGGAETQYFGPGTRLLVL.

This clone was seen at least ten times. This rearrangement joins TRBV6-4 to TRBJ1-1; weak D call: TRBD1 (5 bases). Germline CDR1 and CDR2: MRHNA and SNTAGT. With 3 bases removed from V and 1 base from J, the gap between germline ends came to 6 bases. The CDR3 sequence is 13 residues long. This CDR3 is CASSEQGNTEAFF. The CDR3 region has the DNA TGTGCCAGCAGTGAGCAGGGGAACACTGAAGCTTTCTTT.

The chain joins TRBV6-4 to TRBJ2-3, with 8 positions matching TRBD2. The CDR3 is 15 residues long. The germline V gene encodes CDR1 MRHNA and CDR2 SNTAGT. V shed 4 bases, J shed 0 bases, and the junction held 3 bases outside the gene matches. DNA for the CDR3: TGTGCCAGCAGTGCCAGCGGGGGAAGCACAGATACGCAGTATTTT. Residues: CASSASGGSTDTQYF.

Only one count was recorded for this clone. This CDR3 is CSVVGDRGYGYTF. CDR3 coding DNA: TGCAGCGTTGTGGGGGACAGGGGCTATGGCTACACCTTC. The rearrangement links TRBV29-1 to TRBJ1-2, with TRBD1 matching over 10 bases. The CDR3 loop spans 13 amino acids. Germline V lookup: CDR1 SQVTM, CDR2 ANQGSEA. J gave up 4 bases and V 4 bases, and 3 bases lay outside the gene matches.

This rearrangement joins TRBV10-3 to TRBJ2-3; D is perhaps TRBD1 (5 bases). Germline V gene sequence: CDR1 ENHRY, CDR2 SYGVKD. The CDR3 extends over 16 amino acids. V shed 4 bases and J shed 1 base, with 15 bases lying between them. This chain's CDR3 is CAISARQEGGTDTQYF. The CDR3 DNA is TGTGCCATCAGTGCCCGTCAGGAAGGGGGCACAGATACGCAGTATTTT.

The chain employs TRBV7-2 and TRBJ1-2; D gene uncertain. In germline, CDR1 is SGHTA, CDR2 FQGNSA. The CDR3 runs 13 residues. V was pared by 7 bases and J by 0 bases, with 9 bases between. CDR3 protein: CASTETSNYGYTF. For the CDR3, the DNA is TGTGCCAGCACCGAAACTTCTAACTATGGCTACACCTTC.

Remarks on this clone: This CDR3 is also generated by other DNA sequences in the sample. The chain has TRBV25-1 and TRBJ1-5; TRBD1 is a possible D gene (6 bases). This CDR3 has 13 amino acids. Per germline, CDR1 MGHDK and CDR2 SYGVNS. V was pared by 4 bases and J by 7 bases, with 11 bases between. The CDR3 here is CASSVGGGQPQHF. CDR3 DNA sequence: TGTGCCAGCAGTGTTGGGGGCGGACAGCCCCAGCATTTT.

V is TRBV6-6 and J is TRBJ1-5; D not certain. From germline, CDR1 is MNHNY and CDR2 SVGAGI (reference sequence). This CDR3 has 15 amino acids. V lost 0 bases and J 1 base, leaving 7 bases between the germline ends. The CDR3 DNA sequence: TGTGCCAGCAGTTACTCGATAACAAGCAATCAGCCCCAGCATTTT. Translated: CASSYSITSNQPQHF.

The rearrangement joins TRBV4-3 to TRBJ1-1; 9 bases match TRBD1. In germline, CDR1 is LGHNA, CDR2 YSLEER. V lost 0 bases and J lost 3; bases outside the gene matches: 8. This CDR3 region has 17 residues. In nucleotides, the CDR3 is TGCGCCAGCAGCCAAGATTCGGGACAGGGTGAGGACACTGAAGCTTTCTTT. This codes for CASSQDSGQGEDTEAFF.

For the CDR3, the DNA is TGTGCCAGCAGTCCTCCTGCGGGGGGGCCTTCCACAGATACGCAGTATTTT. It yields the protein CASSPPAGGPSTDTQYF. V is TRBV2 and J is TRBJ2-3, with 9 bases that match TRBD2. With 5 bases clipped from V and 2 bases from J, the junction kept 11 bases outside the gene matches. The CDR3 consists of 17 residues. Germline V lookup: CDR1 SNHLY, CDR2 FYNNEI.

The genes are TRBV5-1 and TRBJ1-1; tentative D call: TRBD1 (6 bases). Trimming shortened V by 0 bases and J by 3 bases, and 18 bases separated the two germline ends. CDR3 length: 17 residues. Germline values: CDR1 SGHRS, CDR2 YFSETQ. The DNA of the CDR3 is TGCGCCAGCAGCTTGGCCGGGGGGGGCTTAGTGGACACTGAAGCTTTCTTT. Encoded protein: CASSLAGGGLVDTEAFF.

The J gene is TRBJ2-5, the V gene TRBV9; D is uncertain. This CDR3 contains 13 residues. Germline V gene sequence: CDR1 SGDLS, CDR2 YYNGEE. V was shortened by 4 bases and J by 7 bases, with 14 bases between the two germline ends. The CDR3 DNA sequence: TGTGCCAGCAGCTTATCAACAGCCCGGACCCAGTACTTC. This codes for CASSLSTARTQYF.

The chain employs TRBV9 and TRBJ2-3; 10 bases align to TRBD2. The germline CDR1 and CDR2 sequences are SGDLS and YYNGEE. V shed 7 bases, J shed 6 bases, and the junction held 11 bases outside the gene matches. The CDR3 extends over 15 amino acids. CDR3 region: CASSAASGGGDTQYF. The CDR3 nucleotides read TGTGCCAGCTCAGCCGCTAGCGGGGGCGGGGATACGCAGTATTTT.

The rearrangement uses TRBV9 and TRBJ2-2; the match to TRBD2 covers 8 bases. The V gene end was trimmed by 0 bases and the J gene end by 2 bases; junction bases not matched to a gene: 6. CDR3 length: 17 residues. Germline V gene data show CDR1 as SGDLS and CDR2 as YYNGEE. The CDR3 loop is CASSVVRGGVNTGELFF. The CDR3 DNA is TGTGCCAGCAGCGTAGTTCGGGGGGGGGTTAACACCGGGGAGCTGTTTTTT.

The rearrangement joins TRBV7-9 to TRBJ1-1; 11 nucleotides match TRBD1. Germline lookup yields CDR1 SEHNR and CDR2 FQNEAQ (reference sequence). This CDR3 is 14 amino acids long. The ends lost 4 bases at V and 3 bases at J; junction bases unmatched: 1. The CDR3 is CASSWTGGYTEAFF. The CDR3 DNA is TGTGCCAGCAGCTGGACAGGGGGCTACACTGAAGCTTTCTTT.

This chain links TRBV13 with TRBJ2-3; 12 bases are shared with TRBD2. Germline trimming cut 4 bases from V and 2 bases from J; bases unmatched to any gene: 10. CDR1 and CDR2 from the germline V gene are PRHDT and FYEKMQ (reference sequence). CDR3 length: 18 residues. CDR3 sequence: CASSSLAGGLPDTDTQYF. The CDR3 DNA sequence: TGTGCCAGCAGCTCCCTAGCGGGGGGGCTGCCCGACACAGATACGCAGTATTTT.

The J gene is TRBJ1-1, the V gene TRBV19, with D tentatively TRBD1 (5 bases). CDR3 size: 17 residues. V lost 3 bases and J 2 bases, leaving 19 bases between the germline ends. Per the germline V gene, CDR1 is LNHDA and CDR2 is SQIVND (reference sequence). The DNA for the CDR3 is TGTGCCAGTAGTATTTTGGACACGGTCATAGGCAACACTGAAGCTTTCTTT. It yields the protein CASSILDTVIGNTEAFF.

The V call is TRBV5-1, the J call TRBJ1-5; the match to TRBD1 covers 12 bases. The CDR3 is 19 amino acids. With V trimmed by 3 bases and J by 6 bases, 16 bases remained unmatched. Germline CDR1 and CDR2: SGHRS and YFSETQ. In nucleotides, the CDR3 is TGCGCCAGCAGCTGGGTCCACAGGGCGGGACAGGGGGCCCCTCAGCCCCAGCATTTT. This codes for CASSWVHRAGQGAPQPQHF.